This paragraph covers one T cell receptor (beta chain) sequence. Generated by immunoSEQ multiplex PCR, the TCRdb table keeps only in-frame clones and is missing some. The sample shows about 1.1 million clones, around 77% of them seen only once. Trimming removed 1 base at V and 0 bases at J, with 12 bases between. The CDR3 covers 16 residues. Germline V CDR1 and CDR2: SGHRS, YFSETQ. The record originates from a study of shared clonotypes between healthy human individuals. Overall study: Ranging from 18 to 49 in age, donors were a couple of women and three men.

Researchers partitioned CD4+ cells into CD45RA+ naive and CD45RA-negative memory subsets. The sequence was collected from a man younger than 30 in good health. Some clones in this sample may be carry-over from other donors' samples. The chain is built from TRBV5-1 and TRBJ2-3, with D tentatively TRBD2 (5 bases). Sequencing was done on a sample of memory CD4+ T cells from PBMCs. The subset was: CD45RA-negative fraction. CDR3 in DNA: TGCGCCAGCAGCTTGACGAGCGGAGGAAGCACAGATACGCAGTATTTT. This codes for CASSLTSGGSTDTQYF. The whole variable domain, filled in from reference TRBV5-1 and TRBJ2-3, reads KAGVTQTPRYLIKTRGQQVTLSCSPISGHRSVSWYQQTPGQGLQFLFEYFSETQRNKGNFPGRFSGRQFSNSRSEMNVSTLELGDSALYLCASSLTSGGSTDTQYFGPGTRLTVL.